This T cell receptor beta chain was obtained from a study of T cell responses to AZD1222 COVID-19 vaccine. Data came from immunoSEQ multiplex PCR; TCRdb stores just in-frame clones and leaves some out. In the table there are about 110,000 clones, around 91% of which are singletons. Study-wide results and limits: Most donors were white British, females outnumbered males, and clonal diversity was possibly underestimated. Dominant CD4 TCR responses targeted spike regions 160-218 and 743-854. The repertoires were collected only after the peak T cell response.

CDR1 is KGHSH and CDR2 is LQKENI in the germline V gene. This CDR3 has 13 residues. V lost 5 bases to trimming and J lost 6 bases, with 11 bases between them. As concerns this clone: Its antigen is unidentified.

The sample consisted of peripheral blood, taken 28 days after the second AZD1222 dose. The receptor comes from an adult who received the AZD1222 COVID-19 vaccine. The chain links TRBV18 to TRBJ2-4, with TRBD1 as a possible D gene (6 bases). The DNA for the CDR3 is TGTGCCAGCTCAGACAGGAGCCGAAACATTCAGTACTTC. As protein: CASSDRSRNIQYF. Filled out from reference TRBV18 and TRBJ2-4, the complete variable domain reads NAGVMQNPRHLVRRRGQEARLRCSPMKGHSHVYWYRQLPEEGLKFMVYLQKENIIDESGMPKERFSAEFPKEGPSILRIQQVVRGDSAAYFCASSDRSRNIQYFGAGTRLSVL.